This T cell receptor (beta chain) was obtained from a study of cytomegalovirus exposure and HLA in healthy donors. Study information: Most donors, roughly 82% of roughly 400 genotyped, fell in the Caucasian-associated ancestry cluster.

The study sampled nominally healthy donors, though unrecorded immune exposures were likely. The PCR employed 60 Vbeta primers together with 13 Jbeta primers. Measured with immunoSEQ multiplex PCR; TCRdb has only the in-frame clones, and not every one. The data contain about 160,000 clones, roughly four fifths of them singletons. The CDR3 sequence is 16 residues long. CDR1 is SGHRS, CDR2 YFSETQ, per germline. Trimming removed 3 bases from V and 3 bases from J; junction bases left unmatched: 4. Sequences were obtained from PBMCs. The chain has TRBV5-1 and TRBJ2-5; TRBD2 agrees at 14 bases. This clonotype was sampled from a middle-aged woman in good health and CMV-seronegative. DNA of the CDR3: TGCGCCAGCAGCTGGGGACTAGCGGGGGCTAAAGAGACCCAGTACTTC. It translates to CASSWGLAGAKETQYF.